This T cell receptor (beta chain) was identified in a study of CD8 T cells in ankylosing spondylitis. General study findings and limits: Blood of patients with ankylosing spondylitis appeared to be characterized by a TCR beta motif of 8 or 9 highly homologous variants.

TCRdb fed the 5' RACE reads into MiXCR, producing one record per CDR3 protein. The sample contains around 39,000 distinct CDR3 sequences, approximately 15% of which appear only once. Per the germline V gene, CDR1 is DFQATT and CDR2 is SNEGSKA (reference sequence). The CDR3 length is 13 residues. Trimming left V 3 bases short and J 4 bases short, with 10 bases between. This clonotype has only a few counts. Its antigen is still unknown. The material sequenced was blood. The V and J genes are TRBV20-1 and TRBJ2-1; no firm D call. The origin of this receptor is a male donor with ankylosing spondylitis or in good health (not recorded which). CDR3 bases: TGCAGTGCTAGGTATCCAGGTTACAATGAGCAGTTCTTC. Translation gives CSARYPGYNEQFF.